A single sample is the source of the 25 T cell receptor beta chains below, sequenced in a study of T-cell memory formation after mild COVID-19. TCRdb reprocessed the 5' RACE reads with MiXCR, giving one entry per CDR3 protein. Of about 350,000 distinct CDR3 sequences listed, roughly an eighth were seen once; the top ten hold roughly 20%. Input material: PBMCs or a T cell subset sorted from them (not recorded which). All receptors come from a man between 18 and 35 years old who had mild COVID-19 (a few samples of this study predate the infection). Cell type and time point are not known.

This clonotype was detected ten times or more. The J gene is TRBJ2-7, the V gene TRBV5-1; D is unclear. The length of the CDR3 is 14 residues. V gave up 1 base and J gave up 0 bases, with 8 bases separating them. Germline CDR1 SGHRS, CDR2 YFSETQ. DNA of the CDR3: TGCGCCAGCAGCTTGAGTTCGGCCTCCTACGAGCAGTACTTC. Encoded protein: CASSLSSASYEQYF.

This clonotype has a handful of counts. The CDR3 region is CSARAFDSSYEQYV. As DNA, the CDR3 is TGCAGTGCTAGAGCCTTCGACAGCTCCTACGAGCAGTACGTC. The chain links TRBV20-1 to TRBJ2-7; possibly TRBD1 for D (5 bases). There are 14 residues in the CDR3. Germline values: CDR1 DFQATT, CDR2 SNEGSKA (reference sequence). V shed 1 base and J shed 0 bases, with 10 bases lying between them.

The genes are TRBV4-1 and TRBJ2-5, with D maybe TRBD2 (5 bases). The V end lost 0 bases, the J end lost 2 bases, and 10 bases lay between the germline ends. Germline CDR1 MGHRA, CDR2 YSYEKL. This CDR3 has 15 residues. In DNA, the CDR3 is TGCGCCAGCAGCCAAGATTCGGGGTATCAAGAGACCCAGTACTTC. It codes for CASSQDSGYQETQYF.

The rearrangement joins TRBV5-1 to TRBJ1-1, with D perhaps matching TRBD1 (5 bases). Trimming stripped 4 bases from V and 4 bases from J, with 14 bases between. The CDR3 covers 14 residues. Per germline, CDR1 SGHRS and CDR2 YFSETQ. The CDR3 DNA follows: TGCGCCAGCAGCGAGGGGTCTGGGGGCACTGAAGCTTTCTTT. It specifies CASSEGSGGTEAFF.

The chain combines TRBV6-2 or TRBV6-3 with TRBJ1-2; 10 nucleotides agree with TRBD1. J lost 9 bases, V lost 6 bases, and 7 bases had no gene match. CDR3 length equals 13 residues. The germline gives CDR1 MNHEY, CDR2 SVGEGT. The CDR3 protein is CASRPGQGFRYTF. In DNA form, the CDR3 reads TGTGCCAGCAGACCGGGACAGGGGTTTCGCTACACCTTC.

The chain employs TRBV19 and TRBJ2-1, with 8 bases fitting TRBD1. The CDR3 totals 17 residues. CDR1 and CDR2 (germline): LNHDA, SQIVND (reference sequence). With V trimmed by 0 bases and J by 1 base, 5 bases remained unmatched. In nucleotides, the CDR3 is TGTGCCAGTAGTATAGATGGGACAGGCCTATCCTACAATGAGCAGTTCTTC. Encoded protein: CASSIDGTGLSYNEQFF.

This clonotype was seen only a few times. CDR3 residues: CSAPGQGANYNQETQYF. In DNA, the CDR3 is TGCAGTGCGCCGGGACAGGGGGCGAACTATAACCAAGAGACCCAGTACTTC. The chain has TRBV20-1 and TRBJ2-5, with TRBD1 matching over 12 bases. Germline-derived CDR1 and CDR2 are DFQATT and SNEGSKA (reference sequence). Trimming cost V 6 bases and J 0 bases; bases outside gene matches: 11. CDR3 length: 17 amino acids.

The rearrangement joins TRBV7-2 to TRBJ2-1; TRBD2 matches 8 bases. Trimming cost V 0 bases and J 4 bases; bases outside gene matches: 11. Germline lookup yields CDR1 SGHTA and CDR2 FQGNSA. The CDR3 runs 18 residues. As DNA, the CDR3 is TGTGCCAGCAGCTTAGCGCGAACGGGGGGGCGTAGTTACAATGAGCAGTTCTTC. Translation gives CASSLARTGGRSYNEQFF.

The rearrangement links TRBV18 to TRBJ2-3, with TRBD1 matching 8 bases. CDR1 is KGHSH, CDR2 LQKENI, per germline. CDR3 size: 15 residues. The V gene end was trimmed by 5 bases and the J gene end by 3 bases; junction bases not matched to a gene: 7. The CDR3 sequence is CASSDQGANTDTQYF. The CDR3 DNA sequence: TGTGCCAGCTCAGATCAGGGGGCGAATACAGATACGCAGTATTTT.

This clonotype was picked up a small number of times. J is TRBJ2-1 and V is TRBV11-2; weak D call: TRBD1 (5 bases). The CDR3 is made up of 11 amino acids. Trimming stripped 5 bases from V and 15 bases from J, with 14 bases between. CDR1 and CDR2 (germline): SGHAT, FQNNGV. CDR3 coding DNA: TGTGCCAGCAGCGCGTGGTCCCAGGGGTTCTTC. This translates into CASSAWSQGFF.

The chain has TRBV12-3 or TRBV12-4 and TRBJ1-2; possibly TRBD1 for D (6 bases). This CDR3 comprises 14 residues. Trimming removed 5 bases at V and 1 base at J, with 11 bases between. The CDR3 protein is CASSPGQRNYGYTF. As DNA, the CDR3 is TGTGCCAGCAGTCCCGGACAGCGTAACTATGGCTACACCTTC.

This clonotype was recorded a few times. The rearrangement uses TRBV7-9 and TRBJ2-1; the D gene is possibly TRBD2 (7 bases). Germline assignment: CDR1 SEHNR and CDR2 FQNEAQ (reference sequence). V dropped 3 bases and J dropped 7 bases, with 16 bases sitting between them. The CDR3 spans 15 residues. The CDR3 is CASSFGGGAGNEQFF. The CDR3 DNA reads TGTGCCAGCAGCTTTGGAGGGGGGGCCGGGAATGAGCAGTTCTTC.

This clonotype was seen a few times. This chain uses TRBV9 with TRBJ1-2, with a weak D call TRBD1 (5 bases). Between the trimmed V and J ends, which lost 4 bases and 7 bases, there was a span of 23 bases. There are 16 residues in the CDR3. Per the germline V gene, CDR1 is SGDLS and CDR2 is YYNGEE. The CDR3: CASSRSNRPYEGGYTF. CDR3 in DNA: TGTGCCAGCAGCCGATCTAACAGGCCCTATGAGGGTGGCTACACCTTC.

This clonotype was seen only a few times. The rearrangement joins TRBV2 to TRBJ2-5; D tentatively fits TRBD1 or TRBD2 (5 bases each). The CDR3 covers 13 residues. CDR1 is SNHLY, CDR2 FYNNEI, per germline. Trimming removed 8 bases from V and 4 bases from J, with 14 bases in between. CDR3 loop: CASGTGRVETQYF. As DNA, the CDR3 is TGTGCCAGCGGGACGGGGAGAGTAGAGACCCAGTACTTC. Full variable domain (outside the CDR3, taken from reference TRBV2 and TRBJ2-5): EPEVTQTPSHQVTQMGQEVILRCVPISNHLYFYWYRQILGQKVEFLVSFYNNEISEKSEIFDDQFSVERPDGSNFTLKIRSTKLEDSAMYFCASGTGRVETQYFGPGTRLLVL.

J is TRBJ2-3 and V is TRBV24-1, with D tentatively TRBD2 (6 bases). Germline V gene data show CDR1 as KGHDR and CDR2 as SFDVKD. The CDR3 extends over 15 amino acids. Trimming removed 6 bases from V and 2 bases from J, with 14 bases in between. In DNA form, the CDR3 reads TGTGCCACCAGTCCTTCAGCGGGCGCCACAGATACGCAGTATTTT. It is translated as CATSPSAGATDTQYF.

This clonotype was counted between two and nine times. This rearrangement joins TRBV7-9 to TRBJ2-1; TRBD1 is a possible D gene (6 bases). V dropped 5 bases and J dropped 2 bases, with 13 bases sitting between them. This CDR3 spans 15 amino acids. CDR1 is SEHNR, CDR2 FQNEAQ, per germline (reference sequence). CDR3: CASSHAQGAYNEQFF. The CDR3 DNA reads as TGTGCCAGCAGCCACGCACAGGGCGCCTACAATGAGCAGTTCTTC.

This clonotype came up many times. The chain joins TRBV7-6 to TRBJ2-5; D remains ambiguous. V dropped 2 bases and J dropped 3 bases, with 7 bases sitting between them. The CDR3 spans 13 residues. The germline gives CDR1 SGHVS, CDR2 FNYEAQ. The CDR3 loop is CASSLHGEETQYF. In DNA form, the CDR3 reads TGTGCCAGCAGCTTACACGGTGAAGAGACCCAGTACTTC.

The V and J genes are TRBV29-1 and TRBJ2-3; D is unclear. Trimming took 1 base from V and 1 from J, leaving 9 bases between them. CDR1 is SQVTM and CDR2 is ANQGSEA in the germline V gene. The CDR3 has 14 residues. The CDR3 coding sequence is TGCAGCGTTGAAGTAGGAGTGGGCACAGATACGCAGTATTTT. Protein sequence: CSVEVGVGTDTQYF.

This clonotype was found a few times. V and J are TRBV15 and TRBJ2-2; D possibly corresponds to TRBD2 (5 bases). The V end was cut by 0 bases, the J end by 6 bases, with 11 bases between. Germline CDR1 and CDR2: LNHNV and YYDKDF (reference sequence). This CDR3 is built from 15 residues. The CDR3 DNA reads as TGTGCCACCAGCAGAGATTTGAGGGAAGCCGGGGAGCTGTTTTTT. As protein: CATSRDLREAGELFF.

The sample holds a few counts of this clonotype. The genes are TRBV5-1 and TRBJ2-5; the D is unclear. Germline V gives CDR1 SGHRS, CDR2 YFSETQ. The CDR3 runs 15 residues. Trimming cost V 0 bases and J 1 base, with 10 bases left between them. The CDR3 here is CASSLAGSTQETQYF. The CDR3 coding sequence is TGCGCCAGCAGCTTGGCCGGCAGTACCCAAGAGACCCAGTACTTC.

As for this clonotype: Its ends do not fully match the called genes, so a read error is possible. The gene calls are TRBV7-7 and TRBJ2-5; D might be TRBD1 (6 bases). This CDR3 region has 14 residues. Per the germline V gene, CDR1 is SSHAT and CDR2 is FNYEAQ (reference sequence). The CDR3, as DNA: TGTGCTAGCAGCTTAGGAGGCAGGGGTGAGACCCAGTACTTC. Its protein is CASSLGGRGETQYF.

This clonotype was counted between two and nine times. The V gene is TRBV29-1, the J gene TRBJ1-1; D gene unclear. The ends were cut back, 3 bases at V and 6 bases at J, with 11 bases in the middle. The CDR3 sequence is 12 residues long. The V gene's germline CDR1 is SQVTM and CDR2 ANQGSEA. This CDR3 is CSVDRYGSEAFF. Here the CDR3 DNA reads TGCAGCGTTGATAGGTATGGGTCTGAAGCTTTCTTT. Looking up the rest from reference TRBV29-1 and TRBJ1-1 gives the full variable domain: SAVISQKPSRDICQRGTSLTIQCQVDSQVTMMFWYRQQPGQSLTLIATANQGSEATYESGFVIDKFPISRPNLTFSTLTVSNMSPEDSSIYLCSVDRYGSEAFFGQGTRLTVV.

This clonotype appeared many times. The rearrangement joins TRBV7-9 to TRBJ2-1; 8 bases agree with TRBD2. This CDR3 has 15 amino acids. CDR1 and CDR2 (germline): SEHNR, FQNEAQ (reference sequence). With V trimmed by 1 base and J by 4 bases, 3 bases remained unmatched. CDR3 coding DNA: TGTGCCAGCAGCTTAGGCGGGGGGATGTACAATGAGCAGTTCTTC. Translating it yields CASSLGGGMYNEQFF.

The rearrangement links TRBV11-3 to TRBJ2-1; D could derive from TRBD1 or TRBD2 (6 bases each). The CDR3 has 14 residues. The V end was cut by 1 base, the J end by 6 bases, with 10 bases between. The germline CDR1 and CDR2 sequences are SGHNT and YENEEA. The CDR3 sequence: CASSLGGALNEQFF. CDR3 nucleotides: TGTGCCAGCAGCTTAGGGGGGGCTCTCAATGAGCAGTTCTTC. Using reference TRBV11-3 and TRBJ2-1 for the parts outside the CDR3, the full variable domain is EAGVVQSPRYKIIEKKQPVAFWCNPISGHNTLYWYLQNLGQGPELLIRYENEEAVDDSQLPKDRFSAERLKGVDSTLKIQPAELGDSAVYLCASSLGGALNEQFFGPGTRLTVL.

The chain has TRBV6-6 and TRBJ2-1, with 12 bases that match TRBD2. This CDR3 comprises 14 residues. The germline gives CDR1 MNHNY, CDR2 SVGAGI (reference sequence). J was trimmed by 0 bases and V by 10 bases; bases with no gene match: 1. The CDR3 DNA follows: TGTGCCACGGGACTAGCGGGCTCCTACAATGAGCAGTTCTTC. Amino acid sequence: CATGLAGSYNEQFF.